These 10 T cell receptor beta chains were sequenced from one sample in a study of Tregs in tolerant kidney transplant recipients. Method: immunoSEQ multiplex PCR; TCRdb's copy keeps in-frame clones and lacks some. In the table there are under 100,000 clones, more than 80% of which are singletons. The material sequenced was CD8+ T cells from blood. The receptors here all came from a human donor in good health.

This clone was counted only a few times. The chain combines TRBV4-1 with TRBJ1-5; no reliable D call. CDR3 length: 13 residues. The V gene lost 3 bases and the J gene lost 0 bases, with 3 bases spanning the gap. Germline V gene sequence: CDR1 MGHRA, CDR2 YSYEKL. The CDR3 region is CASSQNSNQPQHF. In DNA, the CDR3 is TGCGCCAGCAGCCAGAATAGCAATCAGCCCCAGCATTTT.

The rearrangement uses TRBV6-4 and TRBJ1-1; no clear D. The CDR3 runs 12 residues. Trimming pared 5 bases from V and 6 bases from J, leaving 10 bases between. The germline V gene has CDR1 MRHNA and CDR2 SNTAGT. CDR3 nucleotide sequence: TGTGCCAGCAGTCAGGACGGATCTGAAGCTTTCTTT. The encoded protein is CASSQDGSEAFF.

V and J are TRBV11-2 and TRBJ2-1; D uncertain. Germline lookup yields CDR1 SGHAT and CDR2 FQNNGV. The CDR3 has 18 amino acids. The ends were cut back, 2 bases at V and 4 bases at J, with 21 bases in the middle. In nucleotides, the CDR3 is TGTGCCAGCAGCTTATCTTGGATGACACGACCACTATACAATGAGCAGTTCTTC. Translated, it gives CASSLSWMTRPLYNEQFF.

The gene calls are TRBV5-8 and TRBJ2-1, with D tentatively TRBD2 (5 bases). Germline lookup yields CDR1 SGHTS and CDR2 YDEGEE. Trimming cost V 4 bases and J 8 bases, with 16 bases left between them. This CDR3 comprises 14 residues. CDR3 nucleotides: TGTGCCAGCAGCGATGGTCTAGCTAATTATGAGCAGTTCTTC. It encodes CASSDGLANYEQFF.

The chain carries TRBV7-9 and TRBJ1-3; D call uncertain. Germline V gene data show CDR1 as SEHNR and CDR2 as FQNEAQ (reference sequence). V was cut by 2 bases and J by 0 bases, with 5 bases left in between. The CDR3 contains 14 residues. The CDR3 region is CASSLMSSGNTIYF. CDR3 coding DNA: TGTGCCAGCAGCTTAATGAGCTCTGGAAACACCATATATTTT.

The chain combines TRBV7-8 with TRBJ1-6; D may be TRBD1 (6 bases). Trimming pared 2 bases from V and 7 bases from J, leaving 15 bases between. Germline lookup yields CDR1 SGHVS and CDR2 FQNEAQ. The CDR3 sequence is 16 residues long. The CDR3 region is CASSLIIGQKNSPLHF. Here the CDR3 DNA reads TGTGCCAGCAGCTTAATTATTGGACAGAAGAATTCACCCCTCCACTTT.

The chain combines TRBV19 with TRBJ2-2; D could derive from TRBD1 or TRBD2 (5 bases each). The CDR3 runs 15 residues. The V end lost 1 base, the J end lost 4 bases, and 10 bases lay between the germline ends. The germline V gene has CDR1 LNHDA and CDR2 SQIVND (reference sequence). CDR3 DNA: TGTGCCAGTAGTATAGTACCAGGGACCACCGGGGAGCTGTTTTTT. It encodes CASSIVPGTTGELFF.

The J gene is TRBJ2-1, the V gene TRBV19; 9 bases are a match to TRBD2. The CDR3 runs 15 residues. V lost 3 bases, J lost 4 bases, and 4 bases stayed unmatched. Germline-derived CDR1 and CDR2 are LNHDA and SQIVND (reference sequence). The CDR3 DNA is TGTGCCAGTAGTATCTTAGCGGGGGAATACAATGAGCAGTTCTTC. This codes for CASSILAGEYNEQFF.

The chain has TRBV7-2 and TRBJ2-3; D tentatively reads TRBD1 or TRBD2 (6 bases each). With 1 base removed from V and 3 bases from J, the gap between germline ends came to 17 bases. The CDR3 has 17 residues. The germline CDR1 and CDR2 sequences are SGHTA and FQGNSA. CDR3 residues: CASSLGFRRGVTDTQYF. For the CDR3, the DNA is TGTGCCAGCAGCTTAGGCTTTAGGAGGGGGGTTACAGATACGCAGTATTTT.

This chain uses TRBV29-1 with TRBJ2-1; D gene ambiguous. The V end lost 6 bases, the J end lost 11 bases, and 14 bases lay between the germline ends. Germline V lookup: CDR1 SQVTM, CDR2 ANQGSEA. The CDR3 is 11 amino acids. CDR3 residues: CSVLFSIQQFF. CDR3 nucleotide sequence: TGCAGCGTACTCTTTTCCATCCAGCAGTTCTTC.